The rows below give T cell receptor beta chains drawn from one sample of a study of CD8 T cells in Susac syndrome. MiXCR, run by TCRdb on the immunoSEQ multiplex PCR reads, gives a single entry per CDR3 protein. The table records about 200,000 distinct CDR3 sequences, 95% of them present only once. Sequencing was performed on CD4+ T cells from PBMCs. These receptors originate from a human donor in good health. Each CDR3 is given with its conserved first and last residue. D genes are given only for firm matches. The size entry is marked missing in some rows and otherwise reads once, few, many or a size class.

TRBD1,TRBV20-1,.,TRBJ2-7,TGCAGTGCTAGTCGGTACAGGGGGAATCCGGACGAGCAGTACTTC,CSASRYRGNPDEQYF
.,TRBV24-1,.,TRBJ2-3,TGTGCCACCAGTGGCTCGCCGCCAGGGAGGTCTAGCACAGATACGCAGTATTTT,CATSGSPPGRSSTDTQYF
.,TRBV5-1,.,TRBJ2-7,TGCGCCAGCAGCTTGGAAGGAACCTACGAGCAGTACTTC,CASSLEGTYEQYF
.,TRBV20-1,.,TRBJ2-1,TGCAGTGCGTTTCTACAGGGCAATGAGCAGTTCTTC,CSAFLQGNEQFF
.,TRBV7-9,.,TRBJ1-1,TGTGCCAGCAGCTTAGTGGGGAAGAACACTGAAGCTTTCTTT,CASSLVGKNTEAFF
.,TRBV5-6,.,TRBJ2-7,TGTGCCAGCAGCTTCCCGGGGCCTCAATACGAGCAGTACTTC,CASSFPGPQYEQYF
TRBD1,TRBV10-3,.,TRBJ1-5,TGTGCCATCGGAGACAGGGAAAATCAGCCCCAGCATTTT,CAIGDRENQPQHF
TRBD1,TRBV29-1,.,TRBJ2-4,TGCAGCGTTGGCTTGACAGGGGCCAAAAACATTCAGTACTTC,CSVGLTGAKNIQYF
.,TRBV12-3/TRBV12-4,.,TRBJ2-5,TGTGCCAGCAGTTCAGGGGTCCGAGAGACCCAGTACTTC,CASSSGVRETQYF
.,TRBV20-1,.,TRBJ1-2,TGCAGTGCTAGTCCGGGGGCCGCTAGGTATGGCTACACCTTC,CSASPGAARYGYTF
TRBD1,TRBV5-1,.,TRBJ2-7,TGCGCCAGCAGCTTACAGGGGTTCGAGCAGTACTTC,CASSLQGFEQYF
.,TRBV14,few,TRBJ1-5,TGTGCCAGCAGCCAAGATGGCAATCAGCCCCAGCATTTT,CASSQDGNQPQHF
.,TRBV6-2/TRBV6-3,.,TRBJ1-4,TGTGCCAGCAGTTACTCGAGATCGAATGAAAAACTGTTTTTT,CASSYSRSNEKLFF
.,TRBV20-1,once,TRBJ2-1,TGCAGTGCTAGATACGACGGGGATGAGCAGTTCTTC,CSARYDGDEQFF
.,TRBV12-3/TRBV12-4,.,TRBJ2-4,TGTGCCAGCAGTTTCGGCCTCAGAGACATTCAGTACTTC,CASSFGLRDIQYF
.,TRBV3-1,.,TRBJ1-1,TGTGCCAGCAGACAAGTAGGAGGGGAAGCTTTCTTT,CASRQVGGEAFF
TRBD1,TRBV3-1,.,TRBJ1-2,TGTGCCAGCAGTTACAGGGGGGACTATGGCTACACCTTC,CASSYRGDYGYTF
.,TRBV9,once,TRBJ1-1,TGTGCCAGCAGCGTAGGCGGGGGCGGGACTGAAGCTTTCTTT,CASSVGGGGTEAFF
TRBD2,TRBV5-1,.,TRBJ2-5,TGCGCCAGCAGCTTAGCACTAGCGGAGACCCAGTACTTC,CASSLALAETQYF
.,TRBV7-3,.,TRBJ2-1,TGTGCCAGCAGCTTATCCCCCGCTGGTAATGAGCAGTTCTTC,CASSLSPAGNEQFF
TRBD1,TRBV3-1,once,TRBJ2-5,TGTGCCAGCAGCCGACAGGGGAAGGGGACCCAGTACTTC,CASSRQGKGTQYF
TRBD2,TRBV4-3,once,TRBJ2-5,TGCGCCAGCAGCCAAGATGGCAGGGAGGGAGAGACCCAGTACTTC,CASSQDGREGETQYF
.,TRBV6-5,.,TRBJ1-2,TGTGCCAGCAGTAACAGGGATCTAGGCTACACCTTC,CASSNRDLGYTF
TRBD1,TRBV14,.,TRBJ2-5,TGTGCCAGCAGCCAGGCCCGGGACAGGGAGACCCAGTACTTC,CASSQARDRETQYF
.,TRBV25-1,.,TRBJ2-3,TGTGCCAGCAGGGGACGGATTAGCACAGATACGCAGTATTTT,CASRGRISTDTQYF
TRBD2,TRBV4-1,.,TRBJ2-1,TGCGCCAGCAGCCAAGTCCTAGCGGTCTTCAATGAGCAGTTCTTC,CASSQVLAVFNEQFF
.,TRBV29-1,.,TRBJ2-5,TGCAGCGTCGGGTGGGGGGTCCAAGAGACCCAGTACTTC,CSVGWGVQETQYF
TRBD2,TRBV29-1,.,TRBJ2-1,TGCAGCACGGGGACTAGCGGTAACAATGAGCAGTTCTTC,CSTGTSGNNEQFF
TRBD1,TRBV24-1,.,TRBJ2-1,TGTGCCACCAGTGATACCTCGACAGGGTATGGCAATGAGCAGTTCTTC,CATSDTSTGYGNEQFF
TRBD1,TRBV18,.,TRBJ2-2,TGTGCCAGCTCACCACTACGACAGGGCAACACCGGGGAGCTGTTTTTT,CASSPLRQGNTGELFF
.,TRBV29-1,.,TRBJ1-4,TGCAGCGTTAGCGCAGGTGAAAAACTGTTTTTT,CSVSAGEKLFF
TRBD1,TRBV24-1,.,TRBJ1-5,TGTGCCACCAGTGATGGGACAGGGAGCAATCAGCCCCAGCATTTT,CATSDGTGSNQPQHF
TRBD1,TRBV29-1,.,TRBJ2-7,TGCAGCGCCGGGACAGGTCCCGACGAGCAGTACTTC,CSAGTGPDEQYF
.,TRBV29-1,.,TRBJ2-4,TGCAGCGTTCTCTCCCGAGGCCTCGGAAGCATTCAGTACTTC,CSVLSRGLGSIQYF
TRBD1,TRBV20-1,.,TRBJ1-5,TGCAGTGCCCGGGGACAGCCGAATCAGCCCCAGCATTTT,CSARGQPNQPQHF
TRBD2,TRBV9,.,TRBJ2-1,TGTGCCAGCAGCGTCAGACTAGCCGACGATGAGCAGTTCTTC,CASSVRLADDEQFF
TRBD2,TRBV7-2,.,TRBJ2-1,TGTGCCAGCAGCTTAGTCTTAGCGGGGGCCAAGGGGCAGTTCTTC,CASSLVLAGAKGQFF